This T cell receptor (beta chain) was recovered during a study of blood T cells in healthy people across ages. The second PCR ran about 6 to 12 cycles with a sample-barcoded 5' primer and J-beta primers. TCRdb re-called the 5' RACE reads with MiXCR, one entry per CDR3 protein. The sample has roughly 2 million distinct CDR3 sequences, about 50% seen once; the top ten hold less than 2.5%. Each donor had ten milliliters of peripheral blood drawn. Worth noting for this clonotype: Antigen: not known.

Study-wide points: Since the PBMCs were unsorted, naive and antigen-experienced cells could not be conclusively compared.

Sequencing input: blood. This receptor was identified in a woman in her 40s in good health.

The CDR3 region is CAISERDLQPQHF. Here the CDR3 DNA reads TGTGCCATCAGTGAGCGGGACCTTCAGCCCCAGCATTTT. V gene TRBV10-3 combines with J gene TRBJ1-5, with a weak D call TRBD1 (5 bases). Trimming left V 2 bases short and J 6 bases short, with 8 bases between. Per germline, CDR1 ENHRY and CDR2 SYGVKD. This CDR3 is built from 13 residues.